This entry features one T cell receptor (beta chain) sequence. When sampled, the donors appeared nominally healthy, though they likely had unrecorded immune exposures. This sample is part of a study of cytomegalovirus exposure and HLA in healthy donors. Researchers ran the PCR with 60 Vbeta and 13 Jbeta primers. Data came from immunoSEQ multiplex PCR; TCRdb stores just in-frame clones and leaves some out. The sample lists around 150,000 clones, about 84% occurring once. Sequencing used PBMCs. The source of this sequence is a man aged 45-65 years in good health and CMV-seronegative.

The DNA for the CDR3 is TGCGCCAGCAGCTTGAACAGCGGCATAGTTCAAGAGACCCAGTACTTC. As protein: CASSLNSGIVQETQYF. The rearrangement links TRBV5-1 to TRBJ2-5; a possible D gene is TRBD2 (5 bases). This CDR3 spans 16 amino acids. Trimming took 1 base from V and 2 from J, leaving 15 bases between them. Germline V CDR1 and CDR2: SGHRS, YFSETQ.